This T cell receptor (beta chain) was observed in a study of blood T cell repertoires in COVID-19. Study at large: Samples came from the United States, Italy and Spain, spanning acute and convalescent COVID-19. T cells, B-cell-depleted T cells, or PBMCs supplied cDNA or gDNA.

V gave up 6 bases and J gave up 2 bases, with 14 bases separating them. CDR3 length equals 14 residues. CDR1 and CDR2 (germline): WSHSY, SAAADI. Repertoires were generated with immunoSEQ multiplex PCR, while TCRdb's copy carries only in-frame clones and drops some. The data show 150,000 to 200,000 clones, about 90% seen once. The chain has TRBV10-2 and TRBJ2-7; tentatively, D is TRBD2 (6 bases). The specimen was PBMCs or T cells enriched from blood (not recorded which). This TCR was recovered from a woman aged 18-30 years who had recovered from COVID-19. The DNA for the CDR3 is TGCGCCAGCAGCACGGGACTCGTCACCTACGAGCAGTACTTC. Translating gives CASSTGLVTYEQYF.